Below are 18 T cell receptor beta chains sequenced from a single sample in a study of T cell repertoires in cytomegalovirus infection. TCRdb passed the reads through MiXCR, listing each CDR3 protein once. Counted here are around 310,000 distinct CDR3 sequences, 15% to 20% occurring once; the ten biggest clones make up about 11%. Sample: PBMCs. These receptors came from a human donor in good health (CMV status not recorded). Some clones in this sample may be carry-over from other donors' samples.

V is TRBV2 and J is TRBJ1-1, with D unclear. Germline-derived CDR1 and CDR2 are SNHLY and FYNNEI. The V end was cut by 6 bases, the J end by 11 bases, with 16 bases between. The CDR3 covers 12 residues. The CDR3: CASRPLMDGAFF. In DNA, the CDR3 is TGTGCCAGCAGGCCTCTTATGGACGGCGCTTTCTTT.

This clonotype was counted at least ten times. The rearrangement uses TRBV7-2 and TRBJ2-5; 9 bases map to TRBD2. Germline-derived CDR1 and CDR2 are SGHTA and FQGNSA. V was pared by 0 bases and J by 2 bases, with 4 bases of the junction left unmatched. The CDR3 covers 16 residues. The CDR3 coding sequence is TGTGCCAGCAGCTTAGCGACGGCGGGAGGGCAAGAGACCCAGTACTTC. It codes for CASSLATAGGQETQYF.

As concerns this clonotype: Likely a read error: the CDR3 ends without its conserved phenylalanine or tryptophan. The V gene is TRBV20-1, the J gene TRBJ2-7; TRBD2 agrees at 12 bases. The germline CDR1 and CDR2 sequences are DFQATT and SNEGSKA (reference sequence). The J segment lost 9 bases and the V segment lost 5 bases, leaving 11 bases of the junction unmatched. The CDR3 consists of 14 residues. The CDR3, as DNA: TGCAGTGCTGTTCCTCTAGCGGGGGGGTTCGGGCAGTACTTG. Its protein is CSAVPLAGGFGQYL.

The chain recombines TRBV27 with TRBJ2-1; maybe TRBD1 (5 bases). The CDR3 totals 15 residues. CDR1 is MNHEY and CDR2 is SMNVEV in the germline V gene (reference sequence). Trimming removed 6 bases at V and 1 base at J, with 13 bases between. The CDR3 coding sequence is TGTGCCAGCAGCACTGGGGCGGCTTCCTACAATGAGCAGTTCTTC. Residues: CASSTGAASYNEQFF.

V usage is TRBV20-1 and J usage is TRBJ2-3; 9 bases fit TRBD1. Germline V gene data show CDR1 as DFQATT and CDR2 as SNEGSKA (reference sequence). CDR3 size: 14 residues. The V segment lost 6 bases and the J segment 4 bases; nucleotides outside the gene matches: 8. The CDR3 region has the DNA TGCAGTGCAGGAGGGACAGGGAGGCCAGATACGCAGTATTTT. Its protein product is CSAGGTGRPDTQYF.

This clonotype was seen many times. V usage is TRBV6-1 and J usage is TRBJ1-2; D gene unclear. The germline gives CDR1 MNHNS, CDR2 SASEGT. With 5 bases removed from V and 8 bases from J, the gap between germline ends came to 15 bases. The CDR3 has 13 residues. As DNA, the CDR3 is TGTGCCAGCAGTCAGCGCCAGAGAGGGGGCTACACCTTC. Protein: CASSQRQRGGYTF.

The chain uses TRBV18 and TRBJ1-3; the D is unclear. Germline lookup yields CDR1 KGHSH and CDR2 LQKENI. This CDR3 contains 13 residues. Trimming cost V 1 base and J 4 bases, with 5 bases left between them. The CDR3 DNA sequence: TGTGCCAGCTCACCACAGGACGGAAACACCATATATTTT. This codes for CASSPQDGNTIYF.

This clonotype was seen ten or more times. Here the CDR3 DNA reads TGTGCCAGCAGTTATTCGGGCTTTAGGAACACCGGGGAGCTGTTTTTT. As protein: CASSYSGFRNTGELFF. The chain has TRBV6-5 and TRBJ2-2; D is undetermined. Looked up from germline, CDR1 is MNHEY and CDR2 is SVGAGI. V was cut by 3 bases and J by 1 base, with 12 bases left in between. The CDR3 contains 16 residues.

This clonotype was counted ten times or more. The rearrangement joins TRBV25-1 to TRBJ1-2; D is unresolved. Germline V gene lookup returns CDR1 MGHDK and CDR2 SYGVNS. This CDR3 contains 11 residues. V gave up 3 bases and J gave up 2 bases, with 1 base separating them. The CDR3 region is CASSENYGYTF. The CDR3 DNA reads TGTGCCAGCAGTGAGAACTATGGCTACACCTTC.

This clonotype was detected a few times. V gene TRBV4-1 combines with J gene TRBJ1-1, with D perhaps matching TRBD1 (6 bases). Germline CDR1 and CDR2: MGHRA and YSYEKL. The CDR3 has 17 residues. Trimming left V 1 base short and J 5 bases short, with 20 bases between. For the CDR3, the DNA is TGCGCCAGCAGCCAAGTTAGACCTGCGACAGGAAGTACTGAAGCTTTCTTT. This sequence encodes CASSQVRPATGSTEAFF.

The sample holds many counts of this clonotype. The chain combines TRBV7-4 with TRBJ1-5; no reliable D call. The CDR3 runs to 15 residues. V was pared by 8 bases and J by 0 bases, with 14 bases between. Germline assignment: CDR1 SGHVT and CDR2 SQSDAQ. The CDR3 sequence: CASFKGDYSNQPQHF. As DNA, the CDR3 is TGTGCCAGCTTCAAGGGAGACTATAGCAATCAGCCCCAGCATTTT.

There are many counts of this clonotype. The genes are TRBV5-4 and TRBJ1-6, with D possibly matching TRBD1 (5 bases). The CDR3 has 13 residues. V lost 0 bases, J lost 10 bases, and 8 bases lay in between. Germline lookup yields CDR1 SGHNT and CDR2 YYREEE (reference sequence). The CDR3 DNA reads TGTGCCAGCAGCTTGGTGGGGGACTCACCCCTCCACTTT. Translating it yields CASSLVGDSPLHF.

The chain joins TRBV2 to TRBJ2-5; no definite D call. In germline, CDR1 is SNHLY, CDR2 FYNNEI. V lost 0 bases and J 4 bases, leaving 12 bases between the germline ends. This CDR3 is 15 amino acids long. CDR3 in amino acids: CASSEALPTRETQYF. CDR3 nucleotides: TGTGCCAGCAGTGAAGCGCTACCCACTCGAGAGACCCAGTACTTC.

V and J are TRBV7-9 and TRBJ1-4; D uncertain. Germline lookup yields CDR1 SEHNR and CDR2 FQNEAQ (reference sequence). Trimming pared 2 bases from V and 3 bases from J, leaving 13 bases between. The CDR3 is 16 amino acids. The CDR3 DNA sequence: TGTGCCAGCAGCTTACCGCGGGGTCGGTCTAATGAAAAACTGTTTTTT. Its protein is CASSLPRGRSNEKLFF.

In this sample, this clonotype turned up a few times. CDR3 sequence (DNA): TGTGCCAGCTCACCATTTGAGGAGTGGCTACAAGAGACCCAGTACTTC. It is translated as CASSPFEEWLQETQYF. The chain has TRBV18 and TRBJ2-5; no firm D call. Germline CDR1 reads KGHSH; CDR2 reads LQKENI. Trimming took off 2 bases at V and 2 bases at J, with 15 bases between the two ends. The CDR3 loop spans 16 amino acids.

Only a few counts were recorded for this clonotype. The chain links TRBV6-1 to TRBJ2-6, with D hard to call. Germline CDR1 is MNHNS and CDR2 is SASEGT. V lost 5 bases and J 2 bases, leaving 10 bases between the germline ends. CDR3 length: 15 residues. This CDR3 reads CASSPGSTGANVLTF. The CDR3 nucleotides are TGTGCCAGCAGTCCCGGGTCGACTGGGGCCAACGTCCTGACTTTC.

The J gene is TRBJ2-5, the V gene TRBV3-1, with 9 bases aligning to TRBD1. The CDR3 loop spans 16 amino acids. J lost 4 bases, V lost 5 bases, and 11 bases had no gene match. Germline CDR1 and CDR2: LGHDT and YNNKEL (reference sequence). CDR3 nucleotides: TGTGCCAGCAGCTCAACCGGGACAGGGAGAGGAGAGACCCAGTACTTC. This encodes CASSSTGTGRGETQYF.

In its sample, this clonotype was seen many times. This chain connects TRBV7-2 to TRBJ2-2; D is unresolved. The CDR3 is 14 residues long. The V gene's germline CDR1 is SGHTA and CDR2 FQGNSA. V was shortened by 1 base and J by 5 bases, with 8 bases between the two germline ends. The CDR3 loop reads CASSLGVATGELFF. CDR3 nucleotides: TGTGCCAGCAGCTTAGGGGTGGCGACCGGGGAGCTGTTTTTT.